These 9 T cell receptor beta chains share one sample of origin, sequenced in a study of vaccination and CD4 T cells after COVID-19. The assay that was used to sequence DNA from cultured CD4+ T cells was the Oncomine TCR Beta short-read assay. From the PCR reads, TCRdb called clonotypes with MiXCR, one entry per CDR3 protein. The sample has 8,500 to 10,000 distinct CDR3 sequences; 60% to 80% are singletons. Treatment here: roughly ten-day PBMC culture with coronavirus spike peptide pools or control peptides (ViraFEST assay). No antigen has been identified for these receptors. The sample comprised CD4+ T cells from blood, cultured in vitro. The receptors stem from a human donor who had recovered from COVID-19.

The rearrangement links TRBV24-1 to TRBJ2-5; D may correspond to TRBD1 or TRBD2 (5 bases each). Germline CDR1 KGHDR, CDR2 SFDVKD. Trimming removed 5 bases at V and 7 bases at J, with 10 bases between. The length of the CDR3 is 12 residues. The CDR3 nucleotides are TGTGCCACCAGTGGGGACGAGGGGACCCAGTACTTC. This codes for CATSGDEGTQYF.

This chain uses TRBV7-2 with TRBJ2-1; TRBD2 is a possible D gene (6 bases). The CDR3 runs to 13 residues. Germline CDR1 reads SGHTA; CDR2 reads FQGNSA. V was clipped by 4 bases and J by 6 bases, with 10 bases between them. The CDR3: CASSSVAANEQFF. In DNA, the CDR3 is TGTGCCAGCAGCTCAGTAGCGGCCAATGAGCAGTTCTTC.

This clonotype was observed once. The DNA for the CDR3 is TGCGCCAGCAGCCTCCGGGACACGAACACTGAAGCTTTCTTT. Amino acids: CASSLRDTNTEAFF. V usage is TRBV5-1 and J usage is TRBJ1-1; D possibly corresponds to TRBD1 (6 bases). This CDR3 is 14 amino acids long. V shed 4 bases and J shed 1 base, with 11 bases lying between them. Germline-derived CDR1 and CDR2 are SGHRS and YFSETQ. Supplemented by reference TRBV5-1 and TRBJ1-1, the full variable domain reads KAGVTQTPRYLIKTRGQQVTLSCSPISGHRSVSWYQQTPGQGLQFLFEYFSETQRNKGNFPGRFSGRQFSNSRSEMNVSTLELGDSALYLCASSLRDTNTEAFFGQGTRLTVV.

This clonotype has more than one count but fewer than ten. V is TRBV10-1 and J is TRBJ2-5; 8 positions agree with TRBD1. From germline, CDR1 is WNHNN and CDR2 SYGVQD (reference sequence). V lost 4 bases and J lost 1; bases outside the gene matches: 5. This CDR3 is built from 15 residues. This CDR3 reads CASSGTGQPQETQYF. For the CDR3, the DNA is TGCGCCAGCAGTGGGACAGGGCAACCCCAAGAGACCCAGTACTTC.

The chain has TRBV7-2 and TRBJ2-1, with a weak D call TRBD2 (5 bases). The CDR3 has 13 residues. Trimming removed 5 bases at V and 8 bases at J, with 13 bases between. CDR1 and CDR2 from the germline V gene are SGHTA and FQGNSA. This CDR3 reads CASSQTRADEQFF. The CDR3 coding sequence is TGTGCCAGCAGCCAAACTAGGGCCGATGAGCAGTTCTTC.

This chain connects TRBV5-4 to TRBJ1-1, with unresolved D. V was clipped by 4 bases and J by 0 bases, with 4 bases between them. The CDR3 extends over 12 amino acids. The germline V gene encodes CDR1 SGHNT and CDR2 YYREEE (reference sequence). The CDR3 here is CASSVMNTEAFF. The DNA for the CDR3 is TGTGCCAGCAGCGTTATGAACACTGAAGCTTTCTTT.

The CDR3 here is CASSEISGPNTGELFF. The CDR3, as DNA: TGCGCCAGCAGTGAGATTTCGGGCCCTAACACCGGGGAGCTGTTTTTT. V usage is TRBV10-1 and J usage is TRBJ2-2; the D is unclear. The CDR3 runs 16 residues. Germline V gene lookup returns CDR1 WNHNN and CDR2 SYGVQD (reference sequence). The V and J ends lost 2 bases and 2 bases respectively, with 12 bases between them.

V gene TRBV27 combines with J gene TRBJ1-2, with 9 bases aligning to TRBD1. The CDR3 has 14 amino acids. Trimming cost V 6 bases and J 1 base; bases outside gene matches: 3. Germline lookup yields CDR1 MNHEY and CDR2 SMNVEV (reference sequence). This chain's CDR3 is CASRRQGVNYGYTF. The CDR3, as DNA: TGTGCCAGCAGACGACAGGGGGTTAACTATGGCTACACCTTC.

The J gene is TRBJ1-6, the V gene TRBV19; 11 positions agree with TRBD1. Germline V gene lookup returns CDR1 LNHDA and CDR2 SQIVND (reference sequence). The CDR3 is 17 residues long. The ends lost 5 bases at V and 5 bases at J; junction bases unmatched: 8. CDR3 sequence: CASSPGQGAMNNSPLHF. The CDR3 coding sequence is TGTGCCAGTAGTCCCGGACAGGGGGCGATGAATAATTCACCCCTCCACTTT.